The TCR beta chain described here comes from a study of early T cells in non-severe SARS-CoV-2 infection. Study-level background: The sequenced material was bulk RNA from unsorted whole blood, and its chains were unpaired.

The TCR library protocol attached unique molecular identifiers to the individual cDNA molecules. TCRdb recomputed calls from the 5' RACE reads with MiXCR, one row per CDR3 protein. The table has 25,000 to 30,000 distinct CDR3 sequences, 5.3% seen once. This clonotype was counted ten times or more. The antigen is not known. V lost 3 bases, J lost 2 bases, and 5 bases lay in between. The CDR3 has 13 amino acids. The germline V gene has CDR1 DFQATT and CDR2 SNEGSKA (reference sequence). Study-level results: Using VDJdb, the matching emphasized anti-spike CD8 responses while missing private and CD4 specificities.

The sample comprised whole blood. The chain links TRBV20-1 to TRBJ2-6; the D call may be TRBD1 or TRBD2 (5 bases each). The origin of this receptor is an adult who was a healthcare worker with PCR-confirmed SARS-CoV-2 infection or an uninfected control (not recorded which). The CDR3 nucleotides read TGCAGTGCTAGGGGGGCTGGGGCCAACGTCCTGACTTTC. Its translation is CSARGAGANVLTF.